Presented here are 28 T cell receptor beta chains from one specimen sequenced in a study of tumor-infiltrating lymphocytes in primary liver carcinoma. From 500 ng of total RNA, TCR beta-specific cDNA was reverse-transcribed using a constant-region primer. Employing slightly modified ARM-PCR, three nested multiplex PCR rounds were run, and these gave rise to the TCR beta libraries. Researchers ran the first two PCR rounds for 10 cycles each with TRBV1-TRBV30 forward primers and a C-beta reverse primer. One entry per CDR3 protein, called by TCRdb with MiXCR from the multiplex PCR reads. Of fewer than 400,000 distinct CDR3 sequences listed, roughly 60% are singletons. The source of the blood RNA was unsorted whole blood, and germline DNA was extracted as well. Material for sequencing was peripheral blood. These receptors were obtained from a woman aged 30 to 39 with primary liver carcinoma and hepatitis B virus infection.

This rearrangement joins TRBV28 to TRBJ2-7, with 7 positions matching TRBD1. Trimming cost V 1 base and J 3 bases; bases outside gene matches: 9. Germline CDR1 and CDR2: MDHEN and SYDVKM. The CDR3 covers 16 residues. The chain's CDR3 is CASSLYMTGIDYEQYF. CDR3 DNA: TGTGCCAGCAGTTTATATATGACAGGGATCGACTACGAGCAGTACTTC.

Concerning this clonotype itself: One junction end disagrees with the germline gene, perhaps due to a read error. The chain carries TRBV29-1 and TRBJ2-2; 7 bases agree with TRBD2. The germline gives CDR1 SQVTM, CDR2 ANQGSEA. This CDR3 is 17 amino acids long. CDR3: CSVEEVSGDANTGELFF. For the CDR3, the DNA is TGCAGCGTTGAAGAAGTCAGCGGGGATGCGAACACCGGGGAGCTGTTTTTC.

The chain joins TRBV6-2 or TRBV6-3 to TRBJ2-1; D not resolved. Germline CDR1 reads MNHEY; CDR2 reads SVGEGT. The V end lost 4 bases, the J end lost 6 bases, and 22 bases lay between the germline ends. This CDR3 region has 17 residues. The CDR3 sequence: CASSFPSGFGRSNEQFF. Written as DNA, the CDR3 is TGTGCCAGCAGTTTCCCTTCGGGCTTCGGTAGAAGCAATGAGCAGTTCTTC.

Comment on this clonotype: A much larger clone lies one base from this, so it may be a read error. The chain combines TRBV11-2 with TRBJ2-1, with no clear D. Germline CDR1 is SGHAT and CDR2 is FQNNGV. The CDR3 spans 14 residues. The CDR3 region has the DNA TGTGCCGGCAGCTTAGAGTGGTCGAACAATGAGCAGTTCTTC. Amino acids: CAGSLEWSNNEQFF.

This clonotype was seen only once. This chain uses TRBV4-1 with TRBJ2-3, with TRBD1 matching 9 bases. V shed 10 bases and J 4 bases; nucleotides not matched to a gene: 12. The CDR3 consists of 15 residues. Per the germline V gene, CDR1 is MGHRA and CDR2 is YSYEKL. The CDR3, as DNA: TGCGCCAACAGTCAGGGACAGGGATCGGCAGATACGCAGTATTTT. Amino acids: CANSQGQGSADTQYF.

With respect to this clonotype: It is likely a read error, because the conserved phenylalanine at the end of the CDR3 is missing. The chain is built from TRBV11-3 and TRBJ2-6, with 9 bases matching TRBD1. This CDR3 has 17 amino acids. Trimming at V came to 9 bases and at J to 3 bases, leaving 12 bases not matched to a gene. Looked up from germline, CDR1 is SGHNT and CDR2 is YENEEA. Here the CDR3 DNA reads TGTGCCAGTGGCTCCCTTGGACAGGGGTATGGGGCCAACGTCCTGACTTCC. This gives the protein CASGSLGQGYGANVLTS.

In the case of this clonotype: A much larger clone lies a single base off, so this may be a read error. V usage is TRBV14 and J usage is TRBJ2-5, with unresolved D. V was pared by 2 bases and J by 2 bases, with 9 bases between. Per germline, CDR1 SGHDN and CDR2 FVKESK. CDR3 length equals 14 residues. The CDR3 loop is CASSQPARQETQYF. The CDR3 DNA follows: TGTGCCAGCAGCCAACCTGCCAGGCAAGAGACCCAGTACTTC. Drawing the rest from reference TRBV14 and TRBJ2-5, the complete variable domain is EAGVTQFPSHSVIEKGQTVTLRCDPISGHDNLYWYRRVMGKEIKFLLHFVKESKQDESGMPNNRFLAERTGGTYSTLKVQPAELEDSGVYFCASSQPARQETQYFGPGTRLLVL.

As regards this clonotype: One end of the junction is discordant with germline, which a read error may explain. V gene TRBV13 combines with J gene TRBJ2-1; D is possibly TRBD1 (6 bases). The CDR3 is 16 amino acids. Germline CDR1 and CDR2: PRHDT and FYEKMQ (reference sequence). The CDR3 DNA reads TGTGCCAGCAGCTTTTTCAGGGGTACCCATTACAATGAGCAATTCTTC. As protein: CASSFFRGTHYNEQFF.

This clonotype was counted between two and nine times. V is TRBV29-1 and J is TRBJ1-2; 8 bases line up with TRBD1. The trim removed 5 bases at V and 3 bases at J, leaving 14 bases unmatched. The length of the CDR3 is 16 residues. CDR1 is SQVTM, CDR2 ANQGSEA, per germline. The CDR3 DNA sequence: TGCAGCGTTAAAGTGGCGAAGGACAGGGCGGACTATGGCTACACCTTC. This encodes CSVKVAKDRADYGYTF.

On this clonotype: Just one base apart from a much larger clone, this may be a read error. The V call is TRBV6-5, the J call TRBJ1-2; 8 positions match TRBD1. In germline, CDR1 is MNHEY, CDR2 SVGAGI. CDR3 size: 15 residues. The V segment lost 8 bases and the J segment 9 bases; nucleotides outside the gene matches: 17. The CDR3 protein is CASQGRLQGAYSYTF. CDR3 sequence (DNA): TGTGCCAGCCAAGGTCGATTGCAGGGGGCGTATAGCTACACCTTC.

This clonotype was found many times. The chain joins TRBV6-5 to TRBJ2-2; the D gene is possibly TRBD1 (6 bases). The CDR3 contains 15 residues. CDR1 is MNHEY and CDR2 is SVGAGI in the germline V gene. Deletions cut 7 bases from V and 0 bases from J, with 12 bases between. CDR3 sequence (DNA): TGTGCCAGCACCCAGGGACATTCGAACACCGGGGAGCTGTTTTTT. Translating gives CASTQGHSNTGELFF.

At least ten counts were recorded for this clonotype. The genes are TRBV4-3 and TRBJ2-7; D gene ambiguous. V was pared by 1 base and J by 0 bases, with 7 bases between. This CDR3 is built from 14 residues. Germline loops: CDR1 LGHNA, CDR2 YSLEER. CDR3 coding DNA: TGCGCCAGCAGCCAAGCTAGGAGCTCCTACGAGCAGTACTTC. This encodes CASSQARSSYEQYF.

A remark on this clonotype: This may come from a read error, since a much larger clone is one base off. The J gene is TRBJ1-2, the V gene TRBV6-2 or TRBV6-3, with D possibly TRBD1 on 6 matching bases. The CDR3 extends over 15 amino acids. From germline, CDR1 is MNHEY and CDR2 SVGEGT. CDR3 sequence (DNA): TGTGCCAGCAGTTCGGGACGCCAGACGGGGGGCGGCTACGCCTTC. This codes for CASSSGRQTGGGYAF.

The chain couples TRBV7-8 to TRBJ1-1; D gene ambiguous. The V end was cut by 4 bases, the J end by 2 bases, with 11 bases between. This CDR3 comprises 14 residues. Germline V lookup: CDR1 SGHVS, CDR2 FQNEAQ. CDR3 residues: CASSWSVTNTEAFF. CDR3 sequence (DNA): TGTGCCAGCAGCTGGTCAGTGACAAACACTGAAGCTTTCTTT.

The chain employs TRBV6-5 and TRBJ1-5; 8 bases line up with TRBD1. The V and J ends lost 6 bases and 3 bases, in that order; junction bases with no gene match: 1. Germline CDR1 is MNHEY and CDR2 is SVGAGI. The CDR3 is 13 amino acids. CDR3 region: CASRGQVNQPQHF. The CDR3, as DNA: TGTGCCAGCAGGGGACAGGTCAATCAGCCCCAGCATTTT.

Regarding this clonotype: A much larger clonotype is one base distant, so this may be a read error. The rearrangement joins TRBV7-9 to TRBJ2-2; 7 bases line up with TRBD2. CDR1 and CDR2 from the germline V gene are SEHNR and FQNEAQ (reference sequence). The CDR3 has 14 residues. CDR3 protein: CSSRFRSGSGELFF. CDR3 DNA: TGTTCCAGCAGATTCCGTAGCGGGTCCGGGGAGCTGTTTTTT. Variable domain in full (rest from reference TRBV7-9 and TRBJ2-2): DTGVSQNPRHKITKRGQNVTFRCDPISEHNRLYWYRQTLGQGPEFLTYFQNEAQLEKSRLLSDRFSAERPKGSFSTLEIQRTEQGDSAMYLCSSRFRSGSGELFFGEGSRLTVL.

In regard to this clonotype: At one end, the junction sequence differs from germline, possibly due to a read error. J is TRBJ2-7 and V is TRBV28; 9 nucleotides agree with TRBD2. Germline V gene sequence: CDR1 MDHEN, CDR2 SYDVKM. The CDR3 contains 15 residues. The CDR3, as DNA: TGTGCCAGTAGTTCTCCTAGCGGGACCCAGGGGGAGCAGTACTTC. The encoded protein is CASSSPSGTQGEQYF. The complete variable domain, with remaining parts taken from reference TRBV28 and TRBJ2-7, reads DVKVTQSSRYLVKRTGEKVFLECVQDMDHENMFWYRQDPGLGLRLIYFSYDVKMKEKGDIPEGYSVSREKKERFSLILESASTNQTSMYLCASSSPSGTQGEQYFGPGTRLTVT.

On this clonotype: A read error may explain this, as a much larger clone is one base away. V and J are TRBV4-1 and TRBJ2-7; 9 bases are a match to TRBD2. CDR1 MGHRA and CDR2 YSYEKL come from the germline V gene. The length of the CDR3 is 16 residues. The CDR3 sequence is CASSQSLAGKPYEQCF. CDR3 nucleotide sequence: TGCGCCAGCAGCCAATCCCTAGCGGGAAAGCCTTACGAGCAGTGCTTC.

As regards this clonotype: One junction end does not reproduce the germline sequence, and a read error may be involved. The chain recombines TRBV28 with TRBJ2-1; TRBD2 is a possible D gene (6 bases). The germline CDR1 and CDR2 sequences are MDHEN and SYDVKM. The CDR3 is made up of 13 amino acids. The CDR3 bases are TGTGCCTGCAGTCTGGACTATTCTATTGAGCAGTTCTTC. Translating it yields CACSLDYSIEQFF. Using reference TRBV28 and TRBJ2-1 for the parts outside the CDR3, the full variable domain is DVKVTQSSRYLVKRTGEKVFLECVQDMDHENMFWYRQDPGLGLRLIYFSYDVKMKEKGDIPEGYSVSREKKERFSLILESASTNQTSMYLCACSLDYSIEQFFGPGTRLTVL.

The table lists this clonotype with many counts. V and J are TRBV7-9 and TRBJ1-1; the match to TRBD1 covers 12 bases. After removal of 4 bases from V and 5 bases from J, the junction contained 5 bases not matched to a gene. The CDR3 consists of 15 residues. Germline V gives CDR1 SEHNR, CDR2 FQNEAQ (reference sequence). The CDR3 protein is CASSSWDRGQTEAFF. DNA of the CDR3: TGTGCCAGCAGCTCTTGGGACAGGGGGCAAACTGAAGCTTTCTTT.

For this clonotype: With a much larger clone just one base away, this may be a read error. This rearrangement joins TRBV29-1 to TRBJ1-4; D unresolved. The CDR3 extends over 12 amino acids. CDR1 and CDR2 (germline): SQVTM, ANQGSEA. The V end was cut by 7 bases, the J end by 13 bases, with 19 bases between. Here the CDR3 reads CSATFTEARLFF. In nucleotides, the CDR3 is TGCAGCGCCACGTTTACCGAAGCAAGACTGTTTTTT.

This clonotype showed up just a few times. One end of the junction fails to match germline, which may point to a read error. The rearrangement uses TRBV5-1 and TRBJ2-7; D is uncertain. CDR1 is SGHRS and CDR2 is YFSETQ in the germline V gene. This CDR3 contains 15 residues. For the CDR3, the DNA is TGTGCCAGCAGCCCCGAAGCCGTGACCGCCTACGAGCAGTACTTC. This translates into CASSPEAVTAYEQYF.

This clonotype showed up many times. The rearrangement joins TRBV6-6 to TRBJ2-7, with D unclear. V lost 2 bases to trimming and J lost 3 bases, with 2 bases between them. CDR3 length: 11 amino acids. Germline V gives CDR1 MNHNY, CDR2 SVGAGI (reference sequence). CDR3 loop: CASSYDYEQYF. CDR3 bases: TGTGCCAGCAGTTACGACTACGAGCAGTACTTC.

Comments on this clonotype: Possible read error: a much larger clone is one base away. This sequence joins TRBV5-5 and TRBJ2-5, with D tentatively TRBD2 (6 bases). V lost 1 base and J 2 bases, leaving 12 bases between the germline ends. CDR1 is SGHKS and CDR2 is YYEKEE in the germline V gene (reference sequence). The CDR3 spans 15 residues. The CDR3 bases are TGTGCCAGCAGCTTGAGGACTAACGGACAAGAGACCCAGTACTTC. It translates to CASSLRTNGQETQYF.

This chain uses TRBV11-2 with TRBJ2-2; D ambiguous. The V end was cut by 5 bases, the J end by 6 bases, with 13 bases between. The CDR3 is 14 residues long. Germline-derived CDR1 and CDR2 are SGHAT and FQNNGV. CDR3 protein: CASSPRLSAGELFF. The CDR3 DNA is TGTGCCAGCAGCCCCCGACTGAGCGCCGGGGAGCTGTTTTTT.

V gene TRBV5-1 combines with J gene TRBJ2-1; D tentatively reads TRBD1 or TRBD2 (5 bases each). V lost 6 bases and J 5 bases, leaving 18 bases between the germline ends. Germline-derived CDR1 and CDR2 are SGHRS and YFSETQ. This CDR3 contains 15 residues. The CDR3 protein is CASMPLGDSNNEQFF. In DNA, the CDR3 is TGCGCCAGCATGCCCTTGGGGGATTCCAACAATGAGCAGTTCTTC.

Regarding this clonotype: Just one base apart from a much larger clone, this may be a read error. A read error is likely, as this CDR3 ends without the conserved phenylalanine or tryptophan. This sequence joins TRBV29-1 and TRBJ2-7; no clear D. The CDR3 runs 11 residues. The germline V gene encodes CDR1 SQVTM and CDR2 ANQGSEA. Trimming left V 1 base short and J 7 bases short, with 8 bases between. The CDR3 region has the DNA TGCAGCGTTGAAGGGCTGGAGGAGCAGTACATC. It encodes CSVEGLEEQYI.

V and J are TRBV7-9 and TRBJ1-1; possible D gene TRBD1, 5 bases. This CDR3 has 13 amino acids. With 5 bases removed from V and 6 bases from J, the gap between germline ends came to 13 bases. CDR1 and CDR2 from the germline V gene are SEHNR and FQNEAQ (reference sequence). CDR3 in amino acids: CASSTKGRAEAFF. DNA for the CDR3: TGTGCCAGCAGCACCAAGGGGAGGGCTGAAGCTTTCTTT.